The rows below give T cell receptor beta chains drawn from one sample of a study of cytomegalovirus exposure and HLA in healthy donors. The repertoire was sequenced with immunoSEQ multiplex PCR; TCRdb's copy has only in-frame clones and lacks some. In the table there are about 330,000 clones, roughly 88% of which are singletons. Material: PBMCs. These receptors came from a woman between 18 and 29 years old in good health and CMV-seronegative. The conserved cysteine and the conserved F or W are not part of the CDR3 here. Each record gives: V gene, CDR3 protein.

TRBV11-3,ASSRRQGGTGELF
TRBV27,ASRVQGAKTEAF
TRBV28,ASSLRVVGPYGYT
TRBV9,ASNPGTSFNEQF
TRBV2,ATRTSGSQETQY
TRBV10-3,AISESYRYTYGELF
TRBV18,ASSPPTALGGTEAF
TRBV5-8,ASSLPGTDPYEQY
TRBV6-5,ASKRDKVGSYEQY
TRBV11-2,ASSLRQANSGNTIY
TRBV2,ASRIGLLGDEQF
TRBV4-1,ASSQAGGLSTDTQY
TRBV27,ASSFLGLADSYEQY
TRBV5-5,ASSFSGMISYNEQF
TRBV28,ASSLETPGRAF
TRBV6-5,ASSYLAGAGNEQF
TRBV5-4,ASSRLNSNQPQH
TRBV28,ASSLRGGADEQY
TRBV29-1,SAPGQGVWDEQF
TRBV28,ASSPIIAETYEQY
TRBV11-2,ASSLRLDDSYEQY
TRBV28,ASSFFSSGANVLT
TRBV4-1,ASSLLPQANNEQF
TRBV7-2,ASSLAPGVVSLSYGYT
TRBV4-3,ASSQATGTVIYEQY
TRBV29-1,SVEVGGGSYEQY
TRBV9,ASSVRLAGGPSMDTQY
TRBV5-8,ASSALPLDAGEQF
TRBV4-1,ASSQVEREHNEQF
TRBV21-1,ASSDSGRADTQY
TRBV14,ASSLRDRGAYEQY
TRBV7-8,ASSLATGERFEQY
TRBV2,ASSEPQREGDEQY
TRBV4-2,ASGGAGGELF
TRBV19,ASSRVGQGAHEQY
TRBV11-1,ASSWEGGYEQY
TRBV12-5,ASGLDVWDRALPGYGYT
TRBV11-2,ASSPVGRDEQF
TRBV5-1,ASSLGGGGPRGYT
TRBV28,ASLGQLPDNEQF
TRBV18,ASFPQGELTDTQY
TRBV2,ASSWDRGDYGYT
TRBV29-1,SVPRTGMNTEAF
TRBV2,ASSAGTSRETQY
TRBV2,ASRAGTSGSAF
TRBV29-1,SGAGAAGYT
TRBV11-1,ASSLGNSGGDTQY
TRBV4-2,ASSQVEGWDSGDTQY
TRBV14,ASSQDLERGYT
TRBV4-1,ASSPAEASYEQY
TRBV5-1,ASRGWGQGALEQY
TRBV11-2,ASSSSQGHEQY
TRBV29-1,SVGFPSPKRYTQY
TRBV5-1,ASSEGLAGGGETQY
TRBV2,ASSGGQGLSGNTIY
TRBV2,ASSGTGGLYEQY
TRBV2,ASNEQGYGYT